This TCR beta chain was identified during a study of blood T cell repertoires in COVID-19. About the research overall: Specimens from acute and convalescent COVID-19 originated in the United States, Italy and Spain.

This CDR3 is built from 17 residues. Germline trimming cut 4 bases from V and 5 bases from J; bases unmatched to any gene: 14. Germline lookup yields CDR1 SEHNR and CDR2 FQNEAQ (reference sequence). Cohort placement rested on clinical history that participants reported themselves. Recovered participants had two consecutive negative NP/OP PCR tests, healthcare professional clearance, or symptom resolution. How the authors handled the data: Reference gene primer amplification gave nucleated cell count estimates. Profiling relied on immunoSEQ multiplex PCR, and the TCRdb table lists in-frame clones only, not all of them. V and J calls and clone size are copied from that table; D and trimming were computed from the DNA. The profile shows fewer than 350,000 clones, around 85% of them singletons.

V gene TRBV7-9 combines with J gene TRBJ2-7; 10 bases are a match to TRBD1. Source material: PBMCs or T cells enriched from blood (not recorded which). The receptor's source is a woman between 50 and 59 years old who had recovered from COVID-19. This CDR3 reads CASSSNALGTGAHEQYF. The CDR3 DNA reads as TGTGCCAGCAGCTCTAACGCACTAGGGACAGGGGCCCACGAGCAGTACTTC.